This T cell receptor (beta chain) was recorded in a study of PD-L1 blockade in urothelial cancer. The data were produced by immunoSEQ multiplex PCR, yet TCRdb's version contains in-frame clones alone and is incomplete. Of about 40,000 clones in the sample, about 85% were seen once. Time point in this sample: peripheral blood 6 weeks after treatment start. Germline V gene sequence: CDR1 MNHNS, CDR2 SASEGT. CDR3 size: 14 residues. V was pared by 6 bases and J by 3 bases, with 1 base of the junction left unmatched. Sequenced material: PBMCs, taken around atezolizumab (anti-PD-L1) treatment. The receptor comes from a man aged 70-80 years with urothelial cancer. The rearrangement joins TRBV6-1 to TRBJ2-1; 11 bases line up with TRBD1. CDR3 amino acids: CASRGTGGYNEQFF. For the CDR3, the DNA is TGTGCCAGCAGGGGGACAGGGGGCTACAATGAGCAGTTCTTC.